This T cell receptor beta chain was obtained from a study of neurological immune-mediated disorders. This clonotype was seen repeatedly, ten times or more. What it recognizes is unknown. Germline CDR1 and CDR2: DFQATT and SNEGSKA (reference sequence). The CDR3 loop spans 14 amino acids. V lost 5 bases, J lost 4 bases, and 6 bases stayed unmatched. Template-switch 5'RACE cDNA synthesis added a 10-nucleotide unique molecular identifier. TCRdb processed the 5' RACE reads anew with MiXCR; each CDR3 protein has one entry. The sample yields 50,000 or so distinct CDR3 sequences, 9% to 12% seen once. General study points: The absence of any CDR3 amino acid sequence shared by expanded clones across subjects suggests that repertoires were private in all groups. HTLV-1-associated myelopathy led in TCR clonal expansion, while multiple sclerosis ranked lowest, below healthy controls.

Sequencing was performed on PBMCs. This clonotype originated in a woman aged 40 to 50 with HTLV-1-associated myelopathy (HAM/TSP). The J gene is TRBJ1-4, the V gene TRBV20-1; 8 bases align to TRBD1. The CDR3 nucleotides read TGCAGTGCTTCTCGGACAGGGAATAATGAAAAACTGTTTTTT. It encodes CSASRTGNNEKLFF.